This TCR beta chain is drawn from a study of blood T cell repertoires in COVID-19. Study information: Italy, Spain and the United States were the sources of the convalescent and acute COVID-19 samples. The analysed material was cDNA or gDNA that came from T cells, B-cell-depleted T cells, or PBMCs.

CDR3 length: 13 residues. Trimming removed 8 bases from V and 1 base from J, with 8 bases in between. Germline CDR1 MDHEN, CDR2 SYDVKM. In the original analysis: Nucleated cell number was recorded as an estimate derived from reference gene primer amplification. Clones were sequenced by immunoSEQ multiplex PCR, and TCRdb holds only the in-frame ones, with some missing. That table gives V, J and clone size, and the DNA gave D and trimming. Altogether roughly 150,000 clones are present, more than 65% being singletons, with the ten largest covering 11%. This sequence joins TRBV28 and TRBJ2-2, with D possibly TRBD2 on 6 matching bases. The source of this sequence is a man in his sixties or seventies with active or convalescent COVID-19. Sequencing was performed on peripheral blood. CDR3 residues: CASGTLNTGELFF. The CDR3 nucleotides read TGTGCCAGCGGGACTCTGAACACCGGGGAGCTGTTTTTT.